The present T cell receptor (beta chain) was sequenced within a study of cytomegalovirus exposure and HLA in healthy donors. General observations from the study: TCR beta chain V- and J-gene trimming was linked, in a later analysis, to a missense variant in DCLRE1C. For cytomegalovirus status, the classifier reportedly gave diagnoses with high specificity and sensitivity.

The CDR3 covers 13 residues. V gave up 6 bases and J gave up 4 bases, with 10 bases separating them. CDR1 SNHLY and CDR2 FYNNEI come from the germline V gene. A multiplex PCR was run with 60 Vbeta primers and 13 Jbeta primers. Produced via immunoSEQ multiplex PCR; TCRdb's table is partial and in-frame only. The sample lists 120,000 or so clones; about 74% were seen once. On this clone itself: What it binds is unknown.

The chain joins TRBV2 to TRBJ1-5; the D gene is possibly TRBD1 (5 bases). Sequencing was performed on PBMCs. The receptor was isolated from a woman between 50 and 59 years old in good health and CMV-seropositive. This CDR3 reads CASRPNRNQPQHF. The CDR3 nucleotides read TGTGCCAGCAGACCCAACAGGAATCAGCCCCAGCATTTT.